This is a list of T cell receptor beta chains from one sample in a study of blood T cells in healthy people across ages. MiXCR, run by TCRdb on the 5' RACE reads, gives a single entry per CDR3 protein. This table holds 650,000 to 700,000 distinct CDR3 sequences, around 32% found once. Material for sequencing was blood. These receptors all come from a woman of 80 years or more in good health. CDR3s leave out the opening cysteine and the closing phenylalanine or tryptophan.

TRBV6-6	ASSKGSNQPQH
TRBV7-3	ASGETGTGTDTQY
TRBV5-5	ASSRVAGGNNEQF
TRBV4-1	ASSPRDRVSYNEQF
TRBV6-6	ASIRVTEAF
TRBV2	ASRSVMYEQY
TRBV20-1	SATLGRVQETQY
TRBV2	ASSERTVNEKLF
TRBV9	ASSPRTSGRLGEQY
TRBV4-1	ASSQPPGGGPDTQY
TRBV21-1	ASSKGGTGGSQPQH
TRBV12-3/TRBV12-4	ASIQDHMTDTQY
TRBV20-1	SAKSFSGGALSDTQY
TRBV29-1	SVEEPGLQEQF
TRBV30	AWSVPGNSPLH
TRBV19	ARSIGFNEKLF
TRBV29-1	SGGGGIQETQY
TRBV10-3	ATRGGAVEAF
TRBV5-1	ASSPDGTLATNEKLF
TRBV29-1	SVGPGGNEQY
TRBV5-1	ASSWASGDTDTQY
TRBV12-3/TRBV12-4	ASSSGTSGRRYIGELF
TRBV24-1	ATSDTGDGYT
TRBV2	ASSVKAADTQY
TRBV6-6	ASRSPGTGGREQY
TRBV4-3	ASSQQRDTLSSYEQY
TRBV10-3	AISESSARGRYEQY
TRBV12-3/TRBV12-4	ASSLRLPGQGSHEQY
TRBV15	ATSPRRDRDNQPQH
TRBV29-1	SVWASVGTEAF
TRBV6-2/TRBV6-3	ASSLASGNEQY
TRBV10-3	AIGARDTEAF
TRBV30	AWSESNQPQH
TRBV20-1	SASGTGEQKLF
TRBV11-1	ASSLQLGENTEAF
TRBV6-5	ASTDRREQY
TRBV30	AWNQENIQY
TRBV4-3	ASSQVPGGPNTGELF
TRBV7-9	ASSFMAGGAYNEQF
TRBV7-9	ASSLTLSPPTKDQY
TRBV6-1	ASSVGVSTDTQY
TRBV6-1	ASSVRTGGMGGYT
TRBV20-1	SASKGYGAF
TRBV7-2	ASSQRPGRPQH
TRBV3-1	ASSQISSGGAEGTDMQY
TRBV6-1	ASRKGSYTDTQY
TRBV7-9	ASSPPGRGSETQY
TRBV7-2	ASSSHRAGSNEQY